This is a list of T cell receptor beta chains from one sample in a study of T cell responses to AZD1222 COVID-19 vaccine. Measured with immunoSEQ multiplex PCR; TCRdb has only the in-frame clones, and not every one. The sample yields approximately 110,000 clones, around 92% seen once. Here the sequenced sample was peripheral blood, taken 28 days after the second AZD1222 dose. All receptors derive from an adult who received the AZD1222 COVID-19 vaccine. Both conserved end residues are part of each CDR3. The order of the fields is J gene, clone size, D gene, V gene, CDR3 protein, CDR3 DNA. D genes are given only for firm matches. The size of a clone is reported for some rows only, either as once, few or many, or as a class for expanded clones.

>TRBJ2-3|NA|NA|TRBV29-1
CSVHGQQQADTQYF
TGCAGCGTTCACGGACAACAACAGGCAGATACGCAGTATTTT
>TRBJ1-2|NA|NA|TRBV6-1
CASSEALGRANYGYTF
TGTGCCAGCAGTGAAGCGTTGGGGAGAGCTAACTATGGCTACACCTTC
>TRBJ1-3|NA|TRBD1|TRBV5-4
CASSFGQGASGNTIYF
TGTGCCAGCAGCTTCGGACAGGGGGCGTCTGGAAACACCATATATTTT
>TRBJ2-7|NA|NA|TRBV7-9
CASSSADGSYEQYF
TGTGCCAGCAGCTCCGCAGACGGCTCCTACGAGCAGTACTTC
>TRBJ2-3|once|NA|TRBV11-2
CASSPSSTSGYTDTQYF
TGTGCCAGCAGCCCGTCCTCTACTAGTGGCTACACAGATACGCAGTATTTT
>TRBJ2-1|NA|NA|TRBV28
CASSLAQGRRNEQFF
TGTGCCAGCAGTTTAGCACAGGGACGTCGAAATGAGCAGTTCTTC
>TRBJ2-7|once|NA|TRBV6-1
CASSEVVGYFFGGEQYF
TGTGCCAGCAGTGAAGTCGTAGGGTACTTTTTTGGAGGCGAGCAGTACTTC
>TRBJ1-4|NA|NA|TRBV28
CASSALQGRGEKLFF
TGTGCCAGCAGTGCACTTCAGGGGCGCGGTGAAAAACTGTTTTTT
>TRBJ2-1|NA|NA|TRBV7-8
CASSPNRLSSYNEQFF
TGTGCCAGCAGCCCAAACCGGCTCAGCTCCTACAATGAGCAGTTCTTC
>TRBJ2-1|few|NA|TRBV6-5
CASSYSSASLYEQFF
TGTGCCAGCAGTTACTCGAGTGCCTCTCTTTATGAGCAGTTCTTC
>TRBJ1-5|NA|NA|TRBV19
CASRIMGGYSNQPQHF
TGTGCCAGTCGCATTATGGGGGGCTATAGCAATCAGCCCCAGCATTTT
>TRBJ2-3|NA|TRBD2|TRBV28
CASSQTSGSGIDTQYF
TGTGCCAGCAGTCAAACTAGCGGGAGTGGTATAGATACGCAGTATTTT
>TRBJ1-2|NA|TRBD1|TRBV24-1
CATSDSYGQGAKGYTF
TGTGCCACCAGTGACTCCTACGGACAGGGGGCGAAAGGCTACACCTTC
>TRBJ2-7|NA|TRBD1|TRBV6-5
CASSRDSRATGYF
TGTGCCAGCAGCCGGGACAGCAGAGCTACGGGGTACTTC
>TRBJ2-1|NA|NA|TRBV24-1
CATSDLQYNEQFF
TGTGCCACCAGTGATTTGCAGTACAATGAGCAGTTCTTC
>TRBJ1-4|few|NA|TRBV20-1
CSASRGLGGTTNEKLFF
TGCAGTGCTAGTCGGGGCCTTGGGGGGACGACTAATGAAAAACTGTTTTTT
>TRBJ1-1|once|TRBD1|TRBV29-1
CSVRRGQTEAFF
TGCAGCGTCCGTAGGGGGCAGACTGAAGCTTTCTTT
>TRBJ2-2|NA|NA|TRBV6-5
CATRTGGITGELFF
TGTGCCACCCGGACTGGAGGGATCACCGGGGAGCTGTTTTTT
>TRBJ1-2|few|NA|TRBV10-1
CASSETGHYGYTF
TGCGCCAGCAGTGAGACGGGACACTATGGCTACACCTTC
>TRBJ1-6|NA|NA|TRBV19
CASSPGPLLYSPLHF
TGTGCCAGTAGTCCAGGACCCCTACTTTACTCACCCCTCCACTTT
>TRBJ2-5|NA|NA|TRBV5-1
CASSSDLETQYF
TGCGCCAGCAGCTCGGATTTGGAGACCCAGTACTTC
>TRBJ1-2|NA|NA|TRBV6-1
CASSENWRQRYGYTF
TGTGCCAGCAGTGAAAATTGGAGACAGCGCTATGGCTACACCTTC
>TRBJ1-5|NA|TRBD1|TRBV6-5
CASRETPGGGQPQHF
TGTGCCAGCAGAGAGACCCCAGGGGGGGGACAGCCCCAGCATTTT
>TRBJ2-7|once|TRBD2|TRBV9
CASSVDSGGYEQYF
TGTGCCAGCAGCGTAGATAGCGGGGGGTACGAGCAGTACTTC
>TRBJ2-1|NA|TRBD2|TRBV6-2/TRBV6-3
CASSARLAGGPWEQFF
TGTGCCAGCAGTGCCCGACTAGCGGGGGGGCCTTGGGAGCAGTTCTTC
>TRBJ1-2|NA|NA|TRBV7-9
CASSPGFTKVYGYTF
TGTGCCAGCAGCCCAGGGTTCACAAAAGTCTATGGCTACACCTTC
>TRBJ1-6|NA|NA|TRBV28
CASSPKTGGVRNSPLHF
TGTGCCAGCAGCCCCAAGACAGGTGGGGTTCGTAATTCACCCCTCCACTTT
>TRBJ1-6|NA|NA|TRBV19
CASSPRDGFSGTLHF
TGTGCCAGTAGTCCACGGGACGGCTTTTCGGGGACCCTCCACTTT
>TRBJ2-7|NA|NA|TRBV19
CASSIDPDRTIYEQYF
TGTGCCAGTAGTATAGATCCCGACAGGACTATCTACGAGCAGTACTTC
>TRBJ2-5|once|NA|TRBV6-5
CASSYNGVQETQYF
TGTGCCAGCAGTTACAATGGGGTGCAAGAGACCCAGTACTTC
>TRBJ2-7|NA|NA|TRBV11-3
CASSNNAYEQYF
TGTGCCAGCTCCAATAACGCCTACGAGCAGTACTTC
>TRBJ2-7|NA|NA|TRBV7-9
CASSPRPSYEQYF
TGTGCCAGCAGCCCGAGACCGTCCTACGAGCAGTACTTC